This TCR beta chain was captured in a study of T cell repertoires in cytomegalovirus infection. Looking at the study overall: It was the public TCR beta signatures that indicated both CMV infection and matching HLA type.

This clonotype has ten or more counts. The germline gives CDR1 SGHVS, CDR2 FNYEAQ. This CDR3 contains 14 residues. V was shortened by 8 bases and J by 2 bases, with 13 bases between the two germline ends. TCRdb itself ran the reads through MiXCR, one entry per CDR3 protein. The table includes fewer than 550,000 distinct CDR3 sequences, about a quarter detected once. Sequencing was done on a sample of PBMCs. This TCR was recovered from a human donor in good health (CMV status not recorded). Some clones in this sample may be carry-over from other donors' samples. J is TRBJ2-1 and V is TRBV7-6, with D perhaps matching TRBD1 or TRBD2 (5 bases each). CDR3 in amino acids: CASVRGPAYNEQFF. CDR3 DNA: TGTGCCAGCGTACGGGGACCCGCCTACAATGAGCAGTTCTTC.